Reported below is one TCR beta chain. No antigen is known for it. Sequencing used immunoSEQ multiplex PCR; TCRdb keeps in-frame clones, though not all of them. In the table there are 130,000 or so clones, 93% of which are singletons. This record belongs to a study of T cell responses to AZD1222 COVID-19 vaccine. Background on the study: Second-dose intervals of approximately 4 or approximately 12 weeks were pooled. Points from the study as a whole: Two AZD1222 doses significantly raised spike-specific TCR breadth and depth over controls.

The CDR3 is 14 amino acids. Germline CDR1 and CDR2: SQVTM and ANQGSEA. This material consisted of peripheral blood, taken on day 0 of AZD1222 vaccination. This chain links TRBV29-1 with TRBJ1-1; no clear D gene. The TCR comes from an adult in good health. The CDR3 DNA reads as TGCAGTGCTCCTCCCCGGGGAGACAACACTGAAGCTTTCTTT. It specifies CSAPPRGDNTEAFF.